A single sample gave rise to the 31 T cell receptor beta chains below, sequenced in a study of response to subunit inactivated influenza vaccine. MiXCR, run by TCRdb on the RT-PCR reads, gives a single entry per CDR3 protein. The sample lists about 780,000 distinct CDR3 sequences; less than 20% were seen once. The material was PBMCs from blood, obtained roughly 5 days after vaccination. The receptors were gathered from a man aged 50-59 years who received an inactivated influenza vaccine.

The V call is TRBV20-1, the J call TRBJ2-5; the D is unclear. The CDR3 sequence is 15 residues long. Germline CDR1 DFQATT, CDR2 SNEGSKA (reference sequence). The ends were cut back, 0 bases at V and 0 bases at J, with 11 bases in the middle. The CDR3 protein is CSARDVTAYQETQYF. CDR3 bases: TGCAGTGCTAGAGATGTTACTGCGTACCAAGAGACCCAGTACTTC.

This clonotype has only a few counts. The CDR3 region is CSVSEGRDSPLHF. CDR3 nucleotides: TGCAGCGTTTCGGAGGGAAGAGATTCACCCCTCCACTTT. The chain carries TRBV29-1 and TRBJ1-6; D call uncertain. CDR3 size: 13 residues. Germline values: CDR1 SQVTM, CDR2 ANQGSEA. V was shortened by 5 bases and J by 8 bases, with 13 bases between the two germline ends.

The chain couples TRBV20-1 to TRBJ2-1; weak D call: TRBD2 (6 bases). Trimming left V 0 bases short and J 9 bases short, with 15 bases between. The CDR3 runs 14 residues. Germline loops: CDR1 DFQATT, CDR2 SNEGSKA (reference sequence). The CDR3 sequence is CSARDAEGNGEQFF. The CDR3 nucleotides read TGCAGTGCTAGAGATGCGGAGGGAAATGGTGAGCAGTTCTTC.

The V gene is TRBV20-1, the J gene TRBJ1-5; D ambiguous. The CDR3 totals 13 residues. V gave up 5 bases and J gave up 3 bases, with 11 bases separating them. CDR1 DFQATT and CDR2 SNEGSKA come from the germline V gene (reference sequence). The CDR3, as DNA: TGCAGTGCTCGTAGGGAGTCCAATCAGCCCCAGCATTTT. It yields the protein CSARRESNQPQHF.

The V call is TRBV18, the J call TRBJ2-5; TRBD1 aligns across 8 bases. V lost 3 bases and J lost 10; bases outside the gene matches: 10. This CDR3 has 14 residues. Germline CDR1 KGHSH, CDR2 LQKENI. The chain's CDR3 is CASSPNTTGAVQYF. The CDR3 nucleotides read TGTGCCAGCTCACCTAACACGACAGGGGCGGTCCAGTACTTC. Complete variable domain (other parts from reference TRBV18 and TRBJ2-5): NAGVMQNPRHLVRRRGQEARLRCSPMKGHSHVYWYRQLPEEGLKFMVYLQKENIIDESGMPKERFSAEFPKEGPSILRIQQVVRGDSAAYFCASSPNTTGAVQYFGPGTRLLVL.

This clonotype occurred a few times. This chain links TRBV5-1 with TRBJ2-2; 12 nucleotides agree with TRBD1. The V gene's germline CDR1 is SGHRS and CDR2 YFSETQ. This CDR3 spans 17 amino acids. The ends lost 4 bases at V and 5 bases at J; junction bases unmatched: 9. Here the CDR3 reads CASSAGTGGFGTGELFF. CDR3 coding DNA: TGCGCCAGCAGCGCCGGGACAGGGGGCTTCGGAACCGGGGAGCTGTTTTTT.

The CDR3 here is CASSLSGAFVDEQFF. In DNA form, the CDR3 reads TGTGCCAGCAGCTTATCGGGGGCCTTCGTCGATGAGCAGTTCTTC. The chain couples TRBV7-9 to TRBJ2-1; D tentatively fits TRBD1 or TRBD2 (6 bases each). The CDR3 is 15 residues long. V was trimmed by 2 bases and J by 8 bases, leaving 16 bases between them. The germline V gene encodes CDR1 SEHNR and CDR2 FQNEAQ (reference sequence).

J is TRBJ2-1 and V is TRBV24-1, with D perhaps matching TRBD1 (6 bases). Germline V lookup: CDR1 KGHDR, CDR2 SFDVKD. The CDR3 runs 16 residues. V was shortened by 2 bases and J by 7 bases, with 17 bases between the two germline ends. The CDR3 spells CATSDSVLGGVNEQFF. In DNA, the CDR3 is TGTGCCACCAGTGATTCGGTTTTAGGGGGAGTGAATGAGCAGTTCTTC.

This clonotype was seen at least ten times. The genes are TRBV20-1 and TRBJ2-1; either TRBD1 or TRBD2 may fit D (7 bases each). V lost 0 bases and J lost 7, with 16 bases in between. This CDR3 region has 15 residues. CDR1 is DFQATT and CDR2 is SNEGSKA in the germline V gene (reference sequence). DNA for the CDR3: TGCAGTGCTAGAGATGTGTCCAGGGGGGGGAATGAGCAGTTCTTC. Amino acids: CSARDVSRGGNEQFF.

This clonotype has only a few counts. The chain uses TRBV12-3 or TRBV12-4 and TRBJ2-5; 14 bases line up with TRBD2. CDR3 length equals 18 residues. V shed 3 bases, J shed 5 bases, and the junction held 11 bases outside the gene matches. CDR3 DNA sequence: TGTGCCAGCAGTTTCTACGGGACTAGCGGGAGTCGGGAGGAGACCCAGTACTTC. It encodes CASSFYGTSGSREETQYF.

This clonotype was counted only a few times. J is TRBJ2-1 and V is TRBV29-1; no reliable D call. V lost 7 bases to trimming and J lost 0 bases, with 16 bases between them. This CDR3 is 15 amino acids long. Germline loops: CDR1 SQVTM, CDR2 ANQGSEA. Here the CDR3 DNA reads TGCAGCGCTACACCTTGGGGAAGCTCCTACAATGAGCAGTTCTTC. It translates to CSATPWGSSYNEQFF.

Many counts were recorded for this clonotype. The genes are TRBV12-3 or TRBV12-4 and TRBJ1-2; 7 nucleotides line up with TRBD1. This CDR3 comprises 13 residues. The J segment lost 7 bases and the V segment lost 6 bases, leaving 8 bases of the junction unmatched. CDR3: CASSPTGFGGYTF. DNA of the CDR3: TGTGCCAGCAGCCCGACAGGGTTCGGTGGCTACACCTTC.

This clonotype occurred many times. The chain uses TRBV5-1 and TRBJ2-1; perhaps TRBD2 as D (6 bases). There are 14 residues in the CDR3. Deletions cut 0 bases from V and 5 bases from J, with 9 bases between. Looked up from germline, CDR1 is SGHRS and CDR2 is YFSETQ. In nucleotides, the CDR3 is TGCGCCAGCAGCTTGGACCGGGGGAACAATGAGCAGTTCTTC. Translation: CASSLDRGNNEQFF.

The rearrangement joins TRBV7-3 to TRBJ2-2; D call uncertain. The CDR3 spans 12 residues. Germline CDR1 reads SGHTA; CDR2 reads FQGTGA. V shed 5 bases and J shed 7 bases, with 8 bases lying between them. As DNA, the CDR3 is TGTGCCAGCAGCCCCAGTTTCGGGGAGCTGTTTTTT. Translated, it gives CASSPSFGELFF.

This clonotype was found many times. The chain employs TRBV7-2 and TRBJ2-1; a possible D gene is TRBD1 (5 bases). The CDR3 spans 11 residues. Germline CDR1 SGHTA, CDR2 FQGNSA. The V and J ends lost 5 bases and 10 bases respectively, with 9 bases between them. The CDR3 sequence is CASSQTAEQFF. The CDR3 DNA is TGTGCCAGCAGCCAGACAGCCGAGCAGTTCTTC.

This clonotype has only a few counts. The rearrangement links TRBV7-2 to TRBJ2-1; D may be TRBD2 (6 bases). V gave up 1 base and J gave up 2 bases, with 9 bases separating them. This CDR3 comprises 15 residues. Germline V lookup: CDR1 SGHTA, CDR2 FQGNSA. CDR3 protein: CASSLGLAPYNEQFF. CDR3 in DNA: TGTGCCAGCAGCTTAGGTCTAGCGCCCTACAATGAGCAGTTCTTC.

The chain recombines TRBV9 with TRBJ2-3, with D hard to call. Between the trimmed V and J ends, which lost 3 bases and 3 bases, there was a span of 11 bases. The CDR3 is 14 residues long. Germline lookup yields CDR1 SGDLS and CDR2 YYNGEE. The CDR3 reads CASSGLGITDTQYF. CDR3 nucleotides: TGTGCCAGCAGCGGACTCGGTATAACAGATACGCAGTATTTT.

This chain uses TRBV3-1 with TRBJ2-5; D might be TRBD1 (6 bases). Looked up from germline, CDR1 is LGHDT and CDR2 is YNNKEL (reference sequence). V lost 0 bases to trimming and J lost 4 bases, with 12 bases between them. The CDR3 loop spans 15 amino acids. CDR3 loop: CASSQELLQGETQYF. The CDR3 nucleotides read TGTGCCAGCAGCCAAGAGCTCCTACAGGGAGAGACCCAGTACTTC.

In this sample, this clonotype turned up a few times. V usage is TRBV7-9 and J usage is TRBJ1-1; TRBD1 might be the D (5 bases). Germline values: CDR1 SEHNR, CDR2 FQNEAQ (reference sequence). The CDR3 covers 14 residues. Trimming stripped 2 bases from V and 5 bases from J, with 12 bases between. The CDR3 protein is CASSLQGDATEAFF. The CDR3 DNA reads TGTGCCAGCAGCTTACAGGGTGATGCGACTGAAGCTTTCTTT.

This clonotype was counted between two and nine times. The rearrangement uses TRBV12-3 or TRBV12-4 and TRBJ1-6; TRBD1 agrees at 9 bases. V shed 5 bases and J 6 bases; nucleotides not matched to a gene: 5. The CDR3 extends over 15 amino acids. DNA of the CDR3: TGTGCCAGCAGTACCGGGACAGGGCGTAATTCACCCCTCCACTTT. Its translation: CASSTGTGRNSPLHF.

The chain carries TRBV20-1 and TRBJ2-7; either TRBD1 or TRBD2 may fit D (6 bases each). This CDR3 is built from 15 residues. Germline values: CDR1 DFQATT, CDR2 SNEGSKA (reference sequence). V lost 1 base and J 7 bases, leaving 20 bases between the germline ends. The CDR3 reads CSARGRGLPLGEQYF. The CDR3 DNA sequence: TGCAGTGCTAGAGGACGGGGGCTACCCCTTGGTGAGCAGTACTTC.

In this sample, this clonotype turned up a few times. The chain uses TRBV20-1 and TRBJ1-3; perhaps TRBD1 as D (6 bases). Germline assignment: CDR1 DFQATT and CDR2 SNEGSKA (reference sequence). The length of the CDR3 is 14 residues. Trimming removed 6 bases from V and 2 bases from J, with 14 bases in between. CDR3 region: CSAPVPGAGNTIYF. CDR3 coding DNA: TGCAGTGCCCCTGTCCCAGGGGCTGGAAACACCATATATTTT.

The chain combines TRBV4-3 with TRBJ2-1; D is unclear. V lost 0 bases and J 5 bases, leaving 5 bases between the germline ends. Germline V gene lookup returns CDR1 LGHNA and CDR2 YSLEER. The CDR3 runs to 13 residues. The CDR3 spells CASSQDPHNEQFF. The CDR3 DNA follows: TGCGCCAGCAGCCAAGATCCCCACAATGAGCAGTTCTTC.

This chain connects TRBV7-2 to TRBJ2-7; D perhaps matches TRBD1 (5 bases). V was pared by 3 bases and J by 6 bases, with 15 bases between. This CDR3 region has 14 residues. The germline V gene encodes CDR1 SGHTA and CDR2 FQGNSA. This chain's CDR3 is CASSFRQGTCEQYF. CDR3 coding DNA: TGTGCCAGCAGCTTTCGGCAGGGTACCTGCGAGCAGTACTTC. The complete variable domain, with remaining parts taken from reference TRBV7-2 and TRBJ2-7, reads GAGVSQSPSNKVTEKGKDVELRCDPISGHTALYWYRQSLGQGLEFLIYFQGNSAPDKSGLPSDRFSAERTGGSVSTLTIQRTQQEDSAVYLCASSFRQGTCEQYFGPGTRLTVT.

The V call is TRBV7-2, the J call TRBJ2-7; the match to TRBD1 covers 7 bases. This CDR3 has 13 amino acids. V shed 7 bases and J 4 bases; nucleotides not matched to a gene: 7. Germline CDR1 is SGHTA and CDR2 is FQGNSA. The CDR3 spells CASTDRVSYEQYF. DNA for the CDR3: TGTGCCAGCACAGACAGGGTGTCTTACGAGCAGTACTTC.

This clonotype was seen more than once but under ten times. This chain uses TRBV6-1 with TRBJ1-1, with D possibly matching TRBD1 (5 bases). V was cut by 5 bases and J by 4 bases, with 17 bases left in between. The CDR3 consists of 15 residues. The germline V gene has CDR1 MNHNS and CDR2 SASEGT. CDR3 nucleotide sequence: TGTGCCAGCAGTAGGGACCGTGGGTGGAGCACTGAAGCTTTCTTT. Amino acids: CASSRDRGWSTEAFF.

This clonotype occurred a few times. The chain joins TRBV7-9 to TRBJ2-7; D is tentatively TRBD1 or TRBD2 (5 bases each). V shed 5 bases and J shed 6 bases, with 20 bases lying between them. The CDR3 is 15 residues long. Germline V gene data show CDR1 as SEHNR and CDR2 as FQNEAQ (reference sequence). CDR3 protein: CASSPRDREVVEQYF. CDR3 in DNA: TGTGCCAGCAGCCCTCGGGACCGGGAAGTCGTCGAGCAGTACTTC.

This chain connects TRBV12-3 or TRBV12-4 to TRBJ2-1, with 10 bases matching TRBD2. V shed 6 bases, J shed 2 bases, and the junction held 4 bases outside the gene matches. The CDR3 runs to 15 residues. The CDR3 nucleotides read TGTGCCAGCAGATATAGCGGGGGGCCCTACAATGAGCAGTTCTTC. Its translation is CASRYSGGPYNEQFF.

This clonotype was counted between two and nine times. The chain is built from TRBV5-1 and TRBJ1-1, with 7 bases identical to TRBD1. Trimming at V came to 4 bases and at J to 3 bases, leaving 12 bases not matched to a gene. This CDR3 comprises 16 residues. In germline, CDR1 is SGHRS, CDR2 YFSETQ. CDR3 bases: TGCGCCAGCAGCCGGACAGGTGGGGACGTGGACACTGAAGCTTTCTTT. Translated, it gives CASSRTGGDVDTEAFF.

The chain combines TRBV6-2 or TRBV6-3 with TRBJ2-7; 7 bases match TRBD2. Germline loops: CDR1 MNHEY, CDR2 SVGEGT. V lost 0 bases and J lost 9; bases outside the gene matches: 11. The CDR3 consists of 15 residues. CDR3 in amino acids: CASSYSLGTTNGQYF. The CDR3 nucleotides are TGTGCCAGCAGTTACTCGCTCGGGACTACGAATGGGCAGTACTTC.

The chain uses TRBV7-9 and TRBJ2-7, with no clear D. The CDR3 spans 12 residues. Germline V gene lookup returns CDR1 SEHNR and CDR2 FQNEAQ (reference sequence). V dropped 1 base and J dropped 5 bases, with 6 bases sitting between them. CDR3 in amino acids: CASSLVKDEQYF. CDR3 DNA: TGTGCCAGCAGCTTAGTTAAAGACGAGCAGTACTTC.